The source of this T cell receptor beta chain is a study of cytomegalovirus exposure and HLA in healthy donors. Study background: An analysis done earlier identified 95 million to 140 million unique TCR beta sequences from 190 million or so T cells. Study-level findings and limits: Some highly shared sequence variants likely arose as a pipeline artifact. In a later analysis, TCR beta V- and J-gene trimming showed a link to a missense DCLRE1C variant. Several of the most significant clusters appeared linked to common viral pathogens, based on a later analysis.

Germline V gives CDR1 SGDLS, CDR2 YYNGEE. The CDR3 is made up of 15 amino acids. The J segment lost 2 bases and the V segment lost 0 bases, leaving 5 bases of the junction unmatched. A multiplex PCR was run with 60 Vbeta primers and 13 Jbeta primers. TCRdb's copy holds only in-frame clones and misses some; the assay was immunoSEQ multiplex PCR. The sample has some 130,000 clones; around 77% are singletons. This clone was seen more than once but under ten times. Antigen: not known. The sequencing sample was made of PBMCs. The receptor's source is a male donor in good health and CMV-seropositive. The genes are TRBV9 and TRBJ2-7, with TRBD1 matching 7 bases. The CDR3 loop is CASSVGQGDAYEQYF. The CDR3 DNA reads as TGTGCCAGCAGCGTAGGCCAGGGGGATGCCTACGAGCAGTACTTC.